This T cell receptor beta chain originates from a study of CD8+ T cells in alopecia areata. Study-wide context: Among treated patients, severity was scored by affected scalp area percentage. The study's findings and limits: Just one nonresponder means the tie between baseline CD8+ expansion and response stays uncertain. While patients received tofacitinib, many expanded lesional clones remained present in scalp and blood.

The CDR3 extends over 13 amino acids. The germline V gene has CDR1 SEHNR and CDR2 FQNEAQ (reference sequence). V was trimmed by 6 bases and J by 7 bases, leaving 15 bases between them. In this sample, this clone turned up a few times. What it binds is not known. Extraction of RNA preceded its reverse transcription into cDNA, which served as the sequencing template. Repertoires were generated with immunoSEQ multiplex PCR, while TCRdb's copy carries only in-frame clones and drops some. In the table there are under 300,000 clones, around three fifths of which are singletons. Treatment: oral pan-JAK inhibitor, 5-10 mg twice daily.

The chain uses TRBV7-9 and TRBJ1-1, with a possible D match to TRBD1 (5 bases). The sample here was CD4+ T cells sorted from blood, taken at week 52, from a patient treated with tofacitinib. The TCR sequence derives from a human donor with alopecia areata. This CDR3 reads CASRFTGSGEAFF. The CDR3 DNA reads TGTGCCAGCAGGTTTACAGGTTCGGGTGAAGCTTTCTTT. The full variable domain, in which reference TRBV7-9 and TRBJ1-1 provide the parts outside the CDR3, is DTGVSQNPRHKITKRGQNVTFRCDPISEHNRLYWYRQTLGQGPEFLTYFQNEAQLEKSRLLSDRFSAERPKGSFSTLEIQRTEQGDSAMYLCASRFTGSGEAFFGQGTRLTVV.